These 8 T cell receptor beta chains were all obtained from the same sample, sequenced in a study of shared clonotypes between healthy human individuals. Measured with immunoSEQ multiplex PCR; TCRdb has only the in-frame clones, and not every one. The profile shows 1,400,000 or so clones, less than 99% of them singletons. Sequencing input: naive CD4+ T cells sorted from blood. This sample's subset: CD45RA+ positively selected. Receptor source: a man younger than 40 in good health.

This clone was detected once. V is TRBV5-1 and J is TRBJ1-4; D uncertain. Trimming cost V 4 bases and J 5 bases, with 12 bases left between them. The germline V gene has CDR1 SGHRS and CDR2 YFSETQ. The CDR3 is 14 amino acids. The DNA for the CDR3 is TGCGCCAGCAGCCCCCTTGGGAGAAATGAAAAACTGTTTTTT. Amino acids: CASSPLGRNEKLFF.

J is TRBJ2-7 and V is TRBV30, with D possibly matching TRBD1 (6 bases). CDR3 length: 14 residues. V shed 4 bases and J shed 1 base, with 14 bases lying between them. Germline V gene sequence: CDR1 GTSNPN, CDR2 SVGIG (reference sequence). The CDR3 DNA reads TGTGCCTGGAATAGACAGGATCGGTCCTACGAGCAGTACTTC. Its translation: CAWNRQDRSYEQYF.

The chain is built from TRBV9 and TRBJ1-4; D unresolved. Trimming shortened V by 3 bases and J by 3 bases, and 12 bases separated the two germline ends. CDR3 size: 15 residues. Germline loops: CDR1 SGDLS, CDR2 YYNGEE. CDR3 sequence reads: CASSAGPGANEKLFF. CDR3 bases: TGTGCCAGCAGCGCGGGCCCCGGGGCTAATGAAAAACTGTTTTTT.

This chain joins TRBV23-1 and TRBJ2-1; a weak D match, TRBD2 (6 bases). TRBV23-1 is labeled an ORF, and its function is uncertain. Trimming pared 8 bases from V and 2 bases from J, leaving 16 bases between. The CDR3 consists of 15 residues. The chain's CDR3 is CASLSPGEAYNEQFF. The CDR3 DNA sequence: TGCGCCAGCCTCTCCCCGGGAGAAGCCTACAATGAGCAGTTCTTC.

The gene calls are TRBV28 and TRBJ1-5; 7 nucleotides line up with TRBD1. The CDR3 consists of 14 residues. Per the germline V gene, CDR1 is MDHEN and CDR2 is SYDVKM. J gave up 3 bases and V 10 bases, and 9 bases lay outside the gene matches. CDR3 in DNA: TGTGCCACCCGGGACAGCCTATACAATCAGCCCCAGCATTTT. Translation: CATRDSLYNQPQHF.

V and J are TRBV20-1 and TRBJ2-1; D gene uncertain. Germline-derived CDR1 and CDR2 are DFQATT and SNEGSKA (reference sequence). With 0 bases removed from V and 9 bases from J, the gap between germline ends came to 6 bases. The CDR3 is 11 residues long. The CDR3 reads CSARDMGEQFF. CDR3 nucleotide sequence: TGCAGTGCTAGAGATATGGGTGAGCAGTTCTTC.

This chain uses TRBV28 with TRBJ2-3; 8 bases align to TRBD2. The CDR3 runs 15 residues. Germline loops: CDR1 MDHEN, CDR2 SYDVKM. With 6 bases clipped from V and 6 bases from J, the junction kept 11 bases outside the gene matches. The DNA of the CDR3 is TGTGCCAGCAGCTCCGGGACTAGGGGTTCCGATACGCAGTATTTT. Its translation: CASSSGTRGSDTQYF.

The rearrangement links TRBV5-1 to TRBJ2-3, with D possibly TRBD2 on 5 matching bases. CDR1 and CDR2 (germline): SGHRS, YFSETQ. The CDR3 length is 16 residues. V was clipped by 0 bases and J by 4 bases, with 15 bases between them. The CDR3 loop is CASSLAAGGGPDTQYF. CDR3 DNA: TGCGCCAGCAGCTTGGCCGCCGGAGGAGGCCCAGATACGCAGTATTTT.